This T cell receptor beta chain came from a study of T cell repertoires in cytomegalovirus infection. Looking at the study overall: Well-studied HLA-B-restricted CMV epitopes were used in the study alongside recently identified HLA-C-restricted ones. The public TCR beta signatures pointed to both CMV infection and matching HLA type. Study results and caveats: Cumulative public TCR beta family frequency identified CMV carriers with the relevant HLA. CMV-specific HLA-C-restricted TCR beta clonotypes dominated the ex vivo response.

A remark on this clonotype: Its target is not known.

MiXCR, applied by TCRdb to the reads, yields one record per CDR3 protein. This table holds approximately 76,000 distinct CDR3 sequences, 35% to 50% found once. Trimming shortened V by 5 bases and J by 3 bases, and 13 bases separated the two germline ends. The CDR3 covers 14 residues. The sample here was CD8+ T cells from cultured PBMCs, taken from culture after CMV antigen stimulation. The chain combines TRBV12-3 or TRBV12-4 with TRBJ1-1; tentatively, D is TRBD1 (6 bases). This sequence was found in a human donor in good health (CMV status not recorded). Some clones in this sample may be carry-over from other donors' samples. As DNA, the CDR3 is TGTGCCAGCAGTCCGGGACGGACAGACACTGAAGCTTTCTTT. Translated, it gives CASSPGRTDTEAFF.